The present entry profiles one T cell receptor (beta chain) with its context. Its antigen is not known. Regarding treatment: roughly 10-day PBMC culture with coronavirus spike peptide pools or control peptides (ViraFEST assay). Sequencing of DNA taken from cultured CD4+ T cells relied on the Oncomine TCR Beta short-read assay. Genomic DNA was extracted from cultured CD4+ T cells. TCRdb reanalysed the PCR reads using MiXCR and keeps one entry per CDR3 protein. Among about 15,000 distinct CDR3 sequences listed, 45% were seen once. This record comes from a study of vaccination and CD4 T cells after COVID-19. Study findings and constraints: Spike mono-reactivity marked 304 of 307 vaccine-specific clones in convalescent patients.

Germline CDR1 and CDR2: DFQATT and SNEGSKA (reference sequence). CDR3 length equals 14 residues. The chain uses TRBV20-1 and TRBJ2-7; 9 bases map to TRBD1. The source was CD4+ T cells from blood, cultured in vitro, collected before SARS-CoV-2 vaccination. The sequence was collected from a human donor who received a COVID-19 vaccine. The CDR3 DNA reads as TGCAGCGCTGCCTCGGGACAGGGTATCGACGAGCAGTACTTC. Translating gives CSAASGQGIDEQYF.